This is a list of T cell receptor beta chains from one sample in a study of CD8+ T cells in alopecia areata. TCRdb keeps only in-frame clones here, not all; method: immunoSEQ multiplex PCR. The sample has some 150,000 clones, roughly 62% seen once; the top ten hold 5% to 7.5%. Sequences were derived from CD4+ T cells sorted from blood, sampled at week 0. Receptors were obtained from a human donor with alopecia areata. CDR3s include the opening cysteine and the closing phenylalanine or tryptophan. Fields, in order: J gene, V gene, D gene, clone size, CDR3 protein, CDR3 DNA. D genes are given only for firm matches. Clone size is shown for a subset of rows, as once, few, many or a class of expanded clone.

>TRBJ2-5|TRBV15|TRBD1|-
CATAGQGTLIQETQYF
TGTGCCACCGCGGGACAGGGTACCCTTATTCAAGAGACCCAGTACTTC
>TRBJ2-5|TRBV7-9|-|-
CASSPQETQYF
TGTGCCAGCAGCCCACAAGAGACCCAGTACTTC
>TRBJ1-4|TRBV11-2|-|once
CASSLQVNEKLFF
TGTGCCAGCAGCTTACAGGTTAATGAAAAACTGTTTTTT
>TRBJ1-1|TRBV30|-|few
CAWSRVWTEAFF
TGTGCCTGGAGTCGGGTTTGGACAGAAGCTTTCTTT
>TRBJ2-2|TRBV30|-|-
CLNTGELFF
TGTTTGAACACCGGGGAGCTGTTTTTT
>TRBJ1-6|TRBV11-3|-|few
CASSYRNSPLHF
TGTGCCAGCAGCTACAGGAATTCACCCCTCCACTTT
>TRBJ2-5|TRBV30|-|-
CAWRRDGEETQYF
TGTGCCTGGAGAAGGGACGGAGAAGAGACCCAGTACTTC
>TRBJ2-3|TRBV7-2|-|-
CASSVPGDTQYF
TGTGCCAGCAGCGTCCCCGGGGATACGCAGTATTTT
>TRBJ2-7|TRBV6-6|TRBD1|-
CASTGQETYEQYF
TGTGCCAGCACAGGACAGGAGACCTACGAGCAGTACTTC
>TRBJ2-5|TRBV10-2|-|-
CASSEQRQETQYF
TGCGCCAGCAGTGAACAGCGCCAAGAGACCCAGTACTTC
>TRBJ2-3|TRBV15|-|-
CATSRDGGSVSTDTQYF
TGTGCCACCAGCAGAGATGGGGGTAGCGTAAGCACAGATACGCAGTATTTT
>TRBJ1-2|TRBV29-1|TRBD1|-
CSASSGQLYGYTF
TGCAGCGCCTCTTCGGGACAGCTATATGGCTACACCTTC
>TRBJ1-6|TRBV7-2|TRBD1|-
CASSRDRGSPSYF
TGTGCCAGCAGCCGAGACAGGGGGTCGCCCAGCTACTTT
>TRBJ2-7|TRBV27|TRBD1|-
CASSPRGQGSYEQYF
TGTGCCAGCAGTCCCCGGGGACAGGGATCCTACGAGCAGTACTTC
>TRBJ2-3|TRBV18|-|-
CASSPPSTDTQYF
TGTGCCAGCTCACCACCGAGCACAGATACGCAGTATTTT
>TRBJ2-7|TRBV28|-|-
CASSLGRAYEQYF
TGTGCCAGCAGTTTGGGCAGAGCCTACGAGCAGTACTTC
>TRBJ1-5|TRBV30|-|-
CAWSLSGNQPQHF
TGTGCCTGGAGTCTGTCCGGGAATCAGCCCCAGCATTTT
>TRBJ2-7|TRBV20-1|-|-
CSARVDYEQYF
TGCAGTGCTAGAGTAGACTACGAGCAGTACTTC
>TRBJ1-3|TRBV29-1|-|-
CSFSIGNTIYF
TGCAGCTTCTCGATTGGAAACACCATATATTTT
>TRBJ2-5|TRBV7-2|TRBD1|-
CASSLIQGAETQYF
TGTGCCAGCAGCTTAATTCAGGGGGCGGAGACCCAGTACTTC
>TRBJ2-4|TRBV7-9|TRBD1|-
CASSVRQGNIQYF
TGTGCCAGCAGCGTCCGACAGGGGAACATTCAGTACTTC
>TRBJ1-6|TRBV7-9|-|-
CASGLDGYNSPLHF
TGTGCCAGCGGATTAGACGGGTATAATTCACCCCTCCACTTT
>TRBJ2-2|TRBV15|TRBD1|-
CATSRTGGAELFF
TGTGCCACCAGCAGAACAGGGGGCGCGGAGCTGTTTTTT
>TRBJ2-3|TRBV9|TRBD2|-
CASSSGTSGHTDTQYF
TGTGCCAGCAGCTCCGGGACTAGCGGTCACACAGATACGCAGTATTTT
>TRBJ1-1|TRBV27|-|-
CASGRPEAFF
TGTGCCAGCGGGAGGCCAGAAGCTTTCTTT
>TRBJ2-5|TRBV5-6|-|few
CASSFRGAETQYF
TGTGCCAGCAGCTTCAGGGGGGCTGAGACCCAGTACTTC
>TRBJ1-2|TRBV30|-|-
CAWSPTPYGYTF
TGTGCCTGGAGTCCCACCCCCTATGGCTACACCTTC
>TRBJ2-5|TRBV19|-|-
CASSIEETQYF
TGTGCCAGTAGTATTGAAGAGACCCAGTACTTC
>TRBJ1-1|TRBV27|-|-
CASRGDGGRSIEAFF
TGTGCCAGCAGGGGGGACGGGGGACGCTCAATTGAAGCTTTCTTT
>TRBJ2-2|TRBV19|-|-
CASSAPGLTRNTGELFF
TGTGCCAGTAGTGCCCCGGGACTTACCCGAAACACCGGGGAGCTGTTTTTT
>TRBJ2-7|TRBV5-6|-|-
CASSFQGNEQYF
TGTGCCAGCAGCTTTCAGGGGAACGAGCAGTACTTC
>TRBJ1-1|TRBV29-1|TRBD1|few
CSVHRGAEAFF
TGCAGCGTACACAGGGGGGCAGAAGCTTTCTTT
>TRBJ2-5|TRBV5-1|-|-
CASSFGETQYF
TGCGCCAGCAGCTTCGGGGAGACCCAGTACTTC
>TRBJ2-3|TRBV29-1|TRBD2|-
CSVEEVGGGTDTQYF
TGCAGCGTTGAAGAGGTCGGCGGGGGTACAGATACGCAGTATTTT
>TRBJ2-1|TRBV15|TRBD2|-
CATSRDPQLAGGPNNEQFF
TGTGCCACCAGCAGAGATCCCCAGCTAGCGGGGGGCCCAAACAATGAGCAGTTCTTC
>TRBJ2-7|TRBV5-1|TRBD1|few
CASSSGWTGYEQYF
TGCGCCAGCAGCTCCGGATGGACAGGCTACGAGCAGTACTTC
>TRBJ1-4|TRBV2|-|-
CASSQGTAANEKLFF
TGTGCCAGCAGTCAAGGGACCGCGGCCAATGAAAAACTGTTTTTT
>TRBJ2-3|TRBV29-1|TRBD1|-
CSVEAGGVDTQYF
TGCAGCGTTGAAGCAGGGGGCGTAGATACGCAGTATTTT
>TRBJ1-2|TRBV5-1|-|-
CASSLASTGSRGYTF
TGCGCCAGCAGCTTGGCGTCGACAGGTTCCCGTGGCTACACCTTC
>TRBJ2-5|TRBV5-1|-|few
CASSLAEETQYF
TGCGCCAGCAGCTTGGCCGAAGAGACCCAGTACTTC
>TRBJ2-1|TRBV25-1|-|once
CASSAIEGNEQFF
TGTGCCAGCAGCGCTATCGAAGGGAACGAGCAGTTCTTC
>TRBJ1-2|TRBV4-3|-|-
CASSQDPRNPYGYTF
TGCGCCAGCAGCCAAGATCCCAGGAATCCTTATGGCTACACCTTC
>TRBJ1-1|TRBV18|TRBD1|-
CASIGTGGTEAFF
TGTGCCAGTATAGGGACAGGGGGCACTGAAGCTTTCTTT
>TRBJ2-5|TRBV19|-|once
CATKQGTGETQYF
TGTGCCACTAAACAGGGAACGGGGGAGACCCAGTACTTC
>TRBJ2-1|TRBV2|-|few
CASSDVGEVEQFF
TGTGCCAGCAGTGACGTAGGGGAAGTGGAGCAGTTCTTC
>TRBJ2-7|TRBV29-1|-|-
CSVKTVRGYEQYF
TGCAGCGTTAAAACAGTGCGGGGCTACGAGCAGTACTTC
>TRBJ2-3|TRBV9|-|-
CASSVLGGPTTDTQYF
TGTGCCAGCAGCGTATTAGGGGGGCCAACCACAGATACGCAGTATTTT
>TRBJ2-2|TRBV7-2|-|-
CASRSGTGELFF
TGTGCCAGCAGGTCGGGCACCGGGGAGCTGTTTTTT
>TRBJ1-2|TRBV7-2|TRBD1|once
CASSLDGTGVNYGYTF
TGTGCCAGCAGCTTAGATGGGACAGGGGTTAACTATGGCTACACCTTC
>TRBJ2-7|TRBV7-9|-|once
CASSSYREYEQYF
TGTGCCAGCAGCTCATACAGGGAGTACGAGCAGTACTTC
>TRBJ2-3|TRBV10-3|-|few
CATAGGPTTDTQYF
TGTGCCACCGCCGGGGGACCTACCACAGATACGCAGTATTTT